Listed below are T cell receptor beta chains from one sample, sequenced in a study of cytomegalovirus exposure and HLA in healthy donors. Sequencing used immunoSEQ multiplex PCR; TCRdb keeps in-frame clones, though not all of them. The repertoire consists of around 230,000 clones, with around 84% occurring once and the leading ten covering 0.2% to 0.25%. The source material was PBMCs. The source is a girl aged 2 to 10 in good health and CMV-seronegative. Both conserved end residues are part of each CDR3. A D gene is named only where the DNA matches it firmly. Not every row has a clone size; where given, it reads once, few, many or a size class.

abundance,j_gene,v_gene,d_gene,CDR3aa,CDR3nt
-,TRBJ2-2,TRBV19,TRBD2,CASSINSGRYHTGELFF,TGTGCCAGTAGTATAAATAGCGGGAGATATCACACCGGGGAGCTGTTTTTT
-,TRBJ1-1,TRBV19,-,CASSIPGRRGMNTEAFF,TGTGCCAGTAGTATTCCTGGGAGGCGAGGGATGAACACTGAAGCTTTCTTT
-,TRBJ2-1,TRBV5-4,TRBD2,CASSLRAGTREGQFF,TGTGCCAGCAGCTTGCGAGCGGGAACGCGCGAGGGGCAGTTCTTC
-,TRBJ2-4,TRBV19,-,CASRLTVKNIQYF,TGTGCCAGCCGTCTAACCGTTAAAAACATTCAGTACTTC
-,TRBJ1-2,TRBV4-2,TRBD1,CASSHSIRDRKNYGYTF,TGTGCCAGCAGCCATAGTATTAGGGACAGAAAAAACTATGGCTACACCTTC
few,TRBJ1-2,TRBV7-9,-,CASSRSEGRAHGYTF,TGTGCCAGCAGCCGATCGGAGGGCAGGGCGCATGGCTACACCTTC
-,TRBJ2-1,TRBV11-2,-,CASSLVNNEQFF,TGTGCCAGCAGCTTAGTCAACAATGAGCAGTTCTTC
once,TRBJ1-2,TRBV5-4,TRBD1,CASSLGQGLGSRYGYTF,TGTGCCAGCAGCTTGGGACAGGGTTTGGGTAGCCGCTATGGCTACACCTTC
-,TRBJ2-2,TRBV5-1,-,CASSLDITGELFF,TGCGCCAGCAGCTTGGATATAACCGGGGAGCTGTTTTTT
-,TRBJ1-1,TRBV5-6,TRBD1,CASSPGGAGTEAFF,TGTGCCAGCAGCCCAGGGGGCGCGGGCACTGAAGCTTTCTTT
-,TRBJ2-7,TRBV6-1,TRBD2,CASKRGGSDEQYF,TGTGCCAGTAAGCGGGGGGGCAGCGACGAGCAGTACTTC
once,TRBJ2-2,TRBV19,-,CASSIFLAAGELFF,TGTGCCAGTAGTATATTTCTAGCAGCCGGGGAGCTGTTTTTT
-,TRBJ2-1,TRBV10-2,TRBD1,CASANPGQGFNEQFF,TGCGCCAGCGCAAACCCGGGACAGGGTTTCAATGAGCAGTTCTTC
-,TRBJ1-5,TRBV19,-,CASSTYRNQPQHF,TGTGCCAGTAGTACCTATCGCAATCAGCCCCAGCATTTT
once,TRBJ1-2,TRBV7-9,-,CASSLGEGTYGYTF,TGTGCCAGCAGCTTAGGGGAGGGGACCTATGGCTACACCTTC
-,TRBJ1-1,TRBV19,TRBD1,CASTKLINRGLENTEAFF,TGTGCCAGTACGAAACTAATTAACAGGGGCCTGGAGAACACTGAAGCTTTCTTT
-,TRBJ1-2,TRBV7-8,-,CASSFRRGYGYTF,TGTGCCAGCAGCTTTAGGAGGGGCTATGGCTACACCTTC
-,TRBJ2-1,TRBV5-1,-,CASSRREPSYNEQFF,TGCGCCAGCAGCAGGAGGGAGCCCTCCTACAATGAGCAGTTCTTC
-,TRBJ1-4,TRBV5-1,TRBD1,CASRDRANEKLFF,TGCGCCAGCAGGGACAGGGCGAATGAAAAACTGTTTTTT
-,TRBJ2-5,TRBV2,TRBD2,CASTYRGLAGDGYF,TGTGCCAGCACTTACCGGGGACTAGCGGGAGATGGGTACTTC
-,TRBJ1-3,TRBV19,TRBD1,CASSTTRTGTSSGNTIYF,TGTGCCAGTAGTACCACCCGGACAGGAACCTCCTCTGGAAACACCATATATTTT
-,TRBJ1-2,TRBV7-8,-,CASSSGGSNYGYTF,TGTGCCAGCAGCTCAGGAGGGTCTAACTATGGCTACACCTTC
-,TRBJ2-3,TRBV5-4,-,CASNRAPNPTDTQYF,TGTGCCAGCAACAGGGCCCCCAACCCCACAGATACGCAGTATTTT
-,TRBJ1-1,TRBV29-1,-,CSVVPGRERNTEAFF,TGCAGCGTTGTACCCGGGAGAGAAAGGAACACTGAAGCTTTCTTT
-,TRBJ1-4,TRBV7-9,-,CSSSLPLGEHEKLFF,TGTTCCAGCAGCTTACCCCTCGGGGAGCATGAAAAACTGTTTTTT
-,TRBJ1-4,TRBV19,-,CASSIQGINEKLFF,TGTGCCAGTAGTATCCAGGGGATTAATGAAAAACTGTTTTTT
few,TRBJ2-6,TRBV13,-,CASSHRRWETGANVLTF,TGTGCCAGCAGCCATAGAAGGTGGGAGACTGGGGCCAACGTCCTGACTTTC
-,TRBJ1-2,TRBV30,TRBD1,CAWTGGYGYTF,TGTGCCTGGACAGGGGGCTATGGCTACACCTTC
-,TRBJ2-7,TRBV19,TRBD1,CASSITPDRVPYEQYF,TGTGCCAGTAGTATAACCCCGGACAGGGTGCCCTACGAGCAGTACTTC
-,TRBJ1-5,TRBV4-2,TRBD1,CASSQEPAGQTDQPQHF,TGTGCCAGCAGCCAAGAACCCGCGGGACAGACGGATCAGCCCCAGCATTTT
-,TRBJ1-2,TRBV7-3,-,CASIGGGRLYGYTF,TGTGCCAGCATCGGCGGGGGGAGATTGTATGGCTACACCTTC
-,TRBJ1-1,TRBV29-1,-,CSVEDRGRGNTEAFF,TGCAGCGTTGAAGATCGGGGCAGGGGGAACACTGAAGCTTTCTTT
-,TRBJ1-3,TRBV7-9,-,CSSSSTPSGGEERNTIYF,TGTTCCAGCAGCTCTACCCCATCCGGAGGGGAGGAACGAAACACCATATATTTT
-,TRBJ2-3,TRBV6-5,TRBD2,CASSYSTGRPNTQYF,TGTGCCAGCAGTTACTCGACCGGGAGGCCGAATACGCAGTATTTT
once,TRBJ1-3,TRBV7-3,-,CASSSQPAGNTIYF,TGTGCCAGCAGCTCACAGCCCGCTGGAAACACCATATATTTT
-,TRBJ2-7,TRBV27,-,CASSPRGASYEQYF,TGTGCCAGCAGCCCCAGGGGAGCGTCCTACGAGCAGTACTTC
-,TRBJ1-1,TRBV11-2,-,CASSLGVQAPNTEAFF,TGTGCCAGCAGCTTAGGGGTCCAGGCACCGAACACTGAAGCTTTCTTT